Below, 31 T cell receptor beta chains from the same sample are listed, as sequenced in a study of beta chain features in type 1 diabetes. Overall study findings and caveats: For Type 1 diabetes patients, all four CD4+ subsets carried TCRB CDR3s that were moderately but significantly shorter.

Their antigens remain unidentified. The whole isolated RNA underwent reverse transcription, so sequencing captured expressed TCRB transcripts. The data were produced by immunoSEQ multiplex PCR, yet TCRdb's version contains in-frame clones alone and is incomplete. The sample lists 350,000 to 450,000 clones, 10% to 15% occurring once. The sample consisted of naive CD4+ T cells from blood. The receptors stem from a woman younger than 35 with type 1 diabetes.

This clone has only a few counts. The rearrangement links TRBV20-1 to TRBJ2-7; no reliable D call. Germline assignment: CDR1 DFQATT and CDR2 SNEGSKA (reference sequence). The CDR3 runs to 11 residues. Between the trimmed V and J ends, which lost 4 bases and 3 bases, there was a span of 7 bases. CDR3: CSATQVYEQYF. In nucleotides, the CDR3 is TGCAGTGCTACCCAGGTCTACGAGCAGTACTTC.

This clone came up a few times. In DNA, the CDR3 is TGTGCCAGCAGCGGACAGGGCAAGGAGCACGAGCAGTACTTC. Protein: CASSGQGKEHEQYF. The V and J genes are TRBV11-1 and TRBJ2-7; 8 nucleotides line up with TRBD1. This CDR3 comprises 14 residues. The germline V gene encodes CDR1 SGHAT and CDR2 FQDESV (reference sequence). Losses at the gene ends were 5 bases for V and 5 bases for J; bases not matched to a gene: 8.

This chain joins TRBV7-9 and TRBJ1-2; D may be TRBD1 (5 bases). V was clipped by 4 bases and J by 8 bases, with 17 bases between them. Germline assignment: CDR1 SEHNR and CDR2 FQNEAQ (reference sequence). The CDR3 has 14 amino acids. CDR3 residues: CASSYIGPGEGYTF. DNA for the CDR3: TGTGCCAGCAGCTATATCGGACCGGGGGAGGGCTACACCTTC.

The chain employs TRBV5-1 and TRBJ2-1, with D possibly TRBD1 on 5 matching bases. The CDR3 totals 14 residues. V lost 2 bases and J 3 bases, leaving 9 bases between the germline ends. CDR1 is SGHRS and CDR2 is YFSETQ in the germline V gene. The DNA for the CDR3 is TGCGCCAGCAGCTTTGGGCAGGGCTACAATGAGCAGTTCTTC. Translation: CASSFGQGYNEQFF. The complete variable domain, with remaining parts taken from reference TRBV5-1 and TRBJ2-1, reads KAGVTQTPRYLIKTRGQQVTLSCSPISGHRSVSWYQQTPGQGLQFLFEYFSETQRNKGNFPGRFSGRQFSNSRSEMNVSTLELGDSALYLCASSFGQGYNEQFFGPGTRLTVL.

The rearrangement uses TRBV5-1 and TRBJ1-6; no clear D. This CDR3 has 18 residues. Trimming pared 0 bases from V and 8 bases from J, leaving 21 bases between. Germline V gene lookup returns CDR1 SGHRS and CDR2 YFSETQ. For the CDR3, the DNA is TGCGCCAGCAGCTTGGCCTTGGTAGCGGCCCCCTCGGATTCACCCCTCCACTTT. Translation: CASSLALVAAPSDSPLHF.

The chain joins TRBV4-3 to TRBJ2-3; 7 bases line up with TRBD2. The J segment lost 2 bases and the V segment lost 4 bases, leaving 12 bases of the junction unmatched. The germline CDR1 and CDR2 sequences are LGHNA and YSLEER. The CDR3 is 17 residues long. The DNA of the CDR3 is TGCGCCAGCAGCCCAAGAGGGGCTAGCGGCCCCACAGATACGCAGTATTTT. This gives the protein CASSPRGASGPTDTQYF.

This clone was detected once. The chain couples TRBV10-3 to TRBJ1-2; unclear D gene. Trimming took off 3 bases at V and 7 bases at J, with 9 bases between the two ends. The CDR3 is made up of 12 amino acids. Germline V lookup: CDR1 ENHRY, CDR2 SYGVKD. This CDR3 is CAISDGGTGYTF. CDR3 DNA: TGTGCCATCAGTGATGGAGGTACTGGCTACACCTTC.

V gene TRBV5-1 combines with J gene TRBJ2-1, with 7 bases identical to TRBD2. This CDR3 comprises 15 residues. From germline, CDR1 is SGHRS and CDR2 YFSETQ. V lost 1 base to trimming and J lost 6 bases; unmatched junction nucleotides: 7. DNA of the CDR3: TGCGCCAGCAGCTTGTCCCGGACTAGAGTCAATGAGCAGTTCTTC. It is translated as CASSLSRTRVNEQFF.

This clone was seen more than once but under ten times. CDR3 DNA: TGTGCCAGTAGAATTCTACAGGGGAACACTGAAGCTTTCTTT. Protein sequence: CASRILQGNTEAFF. The J gene is TRBJ1-1, the V gene TRBV19, with TRBD1 as a possible D gene (6 bases). This CDR3 region has 14 residues. Germline-derived CDR1 and CDR2 are LNHDA and SQIVND (reference sequence). V was cut by 6 bases and J by 1 base, with 12 bases left in between.

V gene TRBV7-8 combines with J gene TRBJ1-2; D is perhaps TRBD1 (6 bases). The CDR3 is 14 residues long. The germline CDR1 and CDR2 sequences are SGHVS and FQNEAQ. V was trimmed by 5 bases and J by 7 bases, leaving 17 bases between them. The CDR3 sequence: CASSITTGSRGYTF. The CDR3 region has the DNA TGTGCCAGCAGCATCACTACAGGGAGTCGTGGCTACACCTTC.

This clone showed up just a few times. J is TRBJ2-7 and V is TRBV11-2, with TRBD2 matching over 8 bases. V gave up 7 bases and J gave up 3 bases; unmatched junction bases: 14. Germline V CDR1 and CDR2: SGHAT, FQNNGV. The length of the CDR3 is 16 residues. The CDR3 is CASTPSALAGGYEQYF. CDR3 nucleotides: TGTGCCAGCACCCCTTCCGCCCTAGCGGGTGGCTACGAGCAGTACTTC.

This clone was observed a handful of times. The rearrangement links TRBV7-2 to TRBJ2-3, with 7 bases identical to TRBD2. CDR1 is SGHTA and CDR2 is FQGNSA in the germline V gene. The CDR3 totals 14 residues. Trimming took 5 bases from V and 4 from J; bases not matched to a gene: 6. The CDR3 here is CASSLRLAPDTQYF. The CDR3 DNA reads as TGTGCCAGCAGCCTAAGACTAGCACCAGATACGCAGTATTTT.

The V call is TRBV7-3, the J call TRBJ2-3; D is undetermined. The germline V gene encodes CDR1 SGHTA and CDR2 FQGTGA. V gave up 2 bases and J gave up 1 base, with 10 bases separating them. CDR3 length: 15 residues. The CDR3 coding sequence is TGTGCCAGCAGCTTACGTGGAGTTGGCACAGATACGCAGTATTTT. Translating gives CASSLRGVGTDTQYF. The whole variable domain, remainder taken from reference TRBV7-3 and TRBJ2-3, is GAGVSQTPSNKVTEKGKYVELRCDPISGHTALYWYRQSLGQGPEFLIYFQGTGAADDSGLPNDRFFAVRPEGSVSTLKIQRTERGDSAVYLCASSLRGVGTDTQYFGPGTRLTVL.

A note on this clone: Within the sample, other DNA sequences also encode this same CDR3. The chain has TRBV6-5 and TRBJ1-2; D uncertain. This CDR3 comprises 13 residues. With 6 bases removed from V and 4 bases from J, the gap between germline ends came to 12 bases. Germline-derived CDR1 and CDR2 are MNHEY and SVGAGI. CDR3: CASSYSTGYGYTF. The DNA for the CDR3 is TGTGCCAGCAGCTACAGTACTGGCTATGGCTACACCTTC.

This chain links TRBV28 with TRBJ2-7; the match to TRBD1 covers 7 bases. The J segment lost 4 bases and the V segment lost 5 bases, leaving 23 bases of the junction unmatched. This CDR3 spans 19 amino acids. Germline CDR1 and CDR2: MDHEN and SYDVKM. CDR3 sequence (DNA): TGTGCCAGCAGTCCTGCCCCAACGAAGGGACAGACCAAGCGGTACGAGCAGTACTTC. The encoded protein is CASSPAPTKGQTKRYEQYF.

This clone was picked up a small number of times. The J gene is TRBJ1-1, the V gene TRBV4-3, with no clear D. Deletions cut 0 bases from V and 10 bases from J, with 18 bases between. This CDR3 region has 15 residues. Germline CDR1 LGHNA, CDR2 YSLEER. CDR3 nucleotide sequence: TGCGCCAGCAGCCAAGATCCCTATCGGGGAGGGAGAGCTTTCTTT. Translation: CASSQDPYRGGRAFF.

The CDR3 loop is CASSVATLVGGITDTQYF. The CDR3 bases are TGTGCCAGCAGCGTAGCCACCTTAGTTGGGGGGATCACAGATACGCAGTATTTT. This chain uses TRBV9 with TRBJ2-3; maybe TRBD2 (6 bases). Looked up from germline, CDR1 is SGDLS and CDR2 is YYNGEE. With 0 bases removed from V and 2 bases from J, the gap between germline ends came to 19 bases. This CDR3 comprises 18 residues.

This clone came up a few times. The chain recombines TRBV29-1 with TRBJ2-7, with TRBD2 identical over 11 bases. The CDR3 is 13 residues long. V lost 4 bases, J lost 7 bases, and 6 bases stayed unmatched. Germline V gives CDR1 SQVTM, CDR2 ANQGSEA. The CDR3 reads CSVVGLAGGEQYF. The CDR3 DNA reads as TGCAGCGTTGTGGGCCTAGCGGGAGGTGAGCAGTACTTC.

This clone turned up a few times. The CDR3 DNA is TGTGCCAGCAGTTACGATCGGGTCTACGAGCAGTACTTC. This sequence encodes CASSYDRVYEQYF. The J gene is TRBJ2-7, the V gene TRBV6-5, with D uncertain. V was pared by 2 bases and J by 3 bases, with 8 bases between. CDR1 is MNHEY and CDR2 is SVGAGI in the germline V gene. The length of the CDR3 is 13 residues.

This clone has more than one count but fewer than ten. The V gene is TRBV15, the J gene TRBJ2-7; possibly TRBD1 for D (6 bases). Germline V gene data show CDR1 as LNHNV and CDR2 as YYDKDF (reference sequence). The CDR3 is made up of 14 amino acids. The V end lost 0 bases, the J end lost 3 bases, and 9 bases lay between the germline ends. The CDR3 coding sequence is TGTGCCACCAGCAGAGACAGGGGAGTCTACGAGCAGTACTTC. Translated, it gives CATSRDRGVYEQYF. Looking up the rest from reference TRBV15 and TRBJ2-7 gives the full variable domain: DAMVIQNPRYQVTQFGKPVTLSCSQTLNHNVMYWYQQKSSQAPKLLFHYYDKDFNNEADTPDNFQSRRPNTSFCFLDIRSPGLGDTAMYLCATSRDRGVYEQYFGPGTRLTVT.

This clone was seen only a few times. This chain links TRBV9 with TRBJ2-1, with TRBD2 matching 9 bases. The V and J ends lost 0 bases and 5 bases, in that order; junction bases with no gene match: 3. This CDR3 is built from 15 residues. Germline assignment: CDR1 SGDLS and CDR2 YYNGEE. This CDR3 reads CASSVGQRGDNEQFF. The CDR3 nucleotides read TGTGCCAGCAGCGTAGGCCAGCGGGGGGACAATGAGCAGTTCTTC.

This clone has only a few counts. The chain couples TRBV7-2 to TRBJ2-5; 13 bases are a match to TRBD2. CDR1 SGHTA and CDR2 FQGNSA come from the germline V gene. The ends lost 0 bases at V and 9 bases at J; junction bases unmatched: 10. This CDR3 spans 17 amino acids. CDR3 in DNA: TGTGCCAGCAGCTTAGCCTCGACTAGCGGGGGGCTACGGGCCCAGTACTTC. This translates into CASSLASTSGGLRAQYF. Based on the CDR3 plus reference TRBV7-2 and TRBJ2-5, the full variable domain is GAGVSQSPSNKVTEKGKDVELRCDPISGHTALYWYRQSLGQGLEFLIYFQGNSAPDKSGLPSDRFSAERTGGSVSTLTIQRTQQEDSAVYLCASSLASTSGGLRAQYFGPGTRLLVL.

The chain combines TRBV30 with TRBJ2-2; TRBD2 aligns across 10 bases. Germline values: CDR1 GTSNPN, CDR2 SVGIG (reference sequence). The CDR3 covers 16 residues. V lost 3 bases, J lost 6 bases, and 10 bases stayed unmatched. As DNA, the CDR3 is TGTGCCTGGAGGGTCAGGGTAGCGGGAGGATCCGGGGAGCTGTTTTTT. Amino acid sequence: CAWRVRVAGGSGELFF. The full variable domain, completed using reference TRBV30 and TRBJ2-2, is SQTIHQWPATLVQPVGSPLSLECTVEGTSNPNLYWYRQAAGRGLQLLFYSVGIGQISSEVPQNLSASRPQDRQFILSSKKLLLSDSGFYLCAWRVRVAGGSGELFFGEGSRLTVL.

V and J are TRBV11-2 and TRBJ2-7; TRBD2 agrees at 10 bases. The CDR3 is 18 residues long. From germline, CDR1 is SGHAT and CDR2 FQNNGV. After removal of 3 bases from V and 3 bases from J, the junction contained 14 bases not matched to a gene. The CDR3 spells CASSFLVRTSGGSYEQYF. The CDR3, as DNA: TGTGCCAGCAGCTTCCTGGTTAGGACTAGCGGAGGGAGCTACGAGCAGTACTTC.

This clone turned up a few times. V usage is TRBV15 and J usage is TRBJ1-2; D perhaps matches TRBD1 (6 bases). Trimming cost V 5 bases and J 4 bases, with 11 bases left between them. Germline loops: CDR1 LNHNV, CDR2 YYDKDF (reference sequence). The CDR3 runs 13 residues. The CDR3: CATSGTGTYGYTF. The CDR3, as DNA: TGTGCCACCAGCGGAACAGGGACCTATGGCTACACCTTC.

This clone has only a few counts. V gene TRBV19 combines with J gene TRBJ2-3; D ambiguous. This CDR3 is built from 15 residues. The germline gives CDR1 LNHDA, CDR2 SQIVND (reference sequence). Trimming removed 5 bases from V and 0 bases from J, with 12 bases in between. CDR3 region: CASSWQRYSTDTQYF. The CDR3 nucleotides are TGTGCCAGTAGTTGGCAGCGATATAGCACAGATACGCAGTATTTT.

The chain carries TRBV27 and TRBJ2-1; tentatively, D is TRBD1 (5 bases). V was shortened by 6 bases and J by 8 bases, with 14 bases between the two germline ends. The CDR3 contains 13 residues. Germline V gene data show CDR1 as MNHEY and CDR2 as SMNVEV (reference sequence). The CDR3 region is CASRTDWGDEQFF. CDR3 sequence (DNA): TGTGCCAGCAGAACGGATTGGGGCGATGAGCAGTTCTTC.

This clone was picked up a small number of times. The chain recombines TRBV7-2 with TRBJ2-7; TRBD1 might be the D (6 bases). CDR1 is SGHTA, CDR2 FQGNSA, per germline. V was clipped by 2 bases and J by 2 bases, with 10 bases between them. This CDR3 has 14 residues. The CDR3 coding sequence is TGTGCCAGCAGCTTATCACAGGGTCCCTACGAGCAGTACTTC. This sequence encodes CASSLSQGPYEQYF.

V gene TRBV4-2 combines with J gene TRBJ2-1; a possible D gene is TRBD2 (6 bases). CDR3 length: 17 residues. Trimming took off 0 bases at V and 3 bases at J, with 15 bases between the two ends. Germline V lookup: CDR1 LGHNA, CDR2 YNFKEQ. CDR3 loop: CASSQDEPGEVYNEQFF. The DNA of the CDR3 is TGTGCCAGCAGCCAAGATGAGCCGGGAGAGGTCTACAATGAGCAGTTCTTC.

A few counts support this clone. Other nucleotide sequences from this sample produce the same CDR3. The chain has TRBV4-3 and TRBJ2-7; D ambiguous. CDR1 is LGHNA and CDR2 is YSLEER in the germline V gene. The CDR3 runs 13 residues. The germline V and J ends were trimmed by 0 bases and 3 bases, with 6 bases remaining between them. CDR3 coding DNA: TGCGCCAGCAGCCAAGACAGATTCTACGAGCAGTACTTC. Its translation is CASSQDRFYEQYF.

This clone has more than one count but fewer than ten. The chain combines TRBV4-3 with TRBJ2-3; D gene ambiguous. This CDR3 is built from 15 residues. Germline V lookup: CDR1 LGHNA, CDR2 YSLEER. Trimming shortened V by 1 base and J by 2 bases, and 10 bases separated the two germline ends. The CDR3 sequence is CASSQVTATTDTQYF. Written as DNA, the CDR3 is TGCGCCAGCAGCCAAGTAACAGCTACCACAGATACGCAGTATTTT.